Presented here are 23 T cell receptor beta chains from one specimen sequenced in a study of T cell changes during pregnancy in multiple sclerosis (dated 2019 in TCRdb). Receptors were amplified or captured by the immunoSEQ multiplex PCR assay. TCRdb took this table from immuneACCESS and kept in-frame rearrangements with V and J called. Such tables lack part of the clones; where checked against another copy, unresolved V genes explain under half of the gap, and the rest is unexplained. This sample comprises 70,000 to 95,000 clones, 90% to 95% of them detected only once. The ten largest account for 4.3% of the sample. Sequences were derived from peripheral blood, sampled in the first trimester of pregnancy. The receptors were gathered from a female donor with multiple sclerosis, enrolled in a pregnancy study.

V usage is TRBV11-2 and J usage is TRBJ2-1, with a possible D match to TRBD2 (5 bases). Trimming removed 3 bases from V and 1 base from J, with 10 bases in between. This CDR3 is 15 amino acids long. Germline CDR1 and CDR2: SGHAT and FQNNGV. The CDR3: CASSLVTGSYNEQFF. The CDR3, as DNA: TGTGCCAGCAGCTTGGTAACGGGGTCCTACAATGAGCAGTTCTTC.

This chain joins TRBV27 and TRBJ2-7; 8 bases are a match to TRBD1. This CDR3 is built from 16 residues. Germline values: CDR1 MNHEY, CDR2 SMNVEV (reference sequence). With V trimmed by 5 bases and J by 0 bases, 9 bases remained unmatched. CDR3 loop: CASSIRQGLSSYEQYF. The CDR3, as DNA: TGTGCCAGCAGTATACGACAGGGGTTGAGCTCCTACGAGCAGTACTTC.

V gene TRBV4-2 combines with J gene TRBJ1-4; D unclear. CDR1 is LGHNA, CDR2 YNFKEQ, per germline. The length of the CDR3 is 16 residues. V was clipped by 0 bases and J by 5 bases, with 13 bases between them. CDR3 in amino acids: CASSQEMATPNEKLFF. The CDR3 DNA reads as TGTGCCAGCAGCCAAGAAATGGCGACACCGAATGAAAAACTGTTTTTT.

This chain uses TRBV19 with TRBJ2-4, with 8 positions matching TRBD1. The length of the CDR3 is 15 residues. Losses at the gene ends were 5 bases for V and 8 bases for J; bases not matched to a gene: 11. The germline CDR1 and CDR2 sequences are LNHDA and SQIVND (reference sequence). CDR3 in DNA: TGTGCCAGTAGTGTTGGGACAGGACGTTCGGACATTCAGTACTTC. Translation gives CASSVGTGRSDIQYF.

CDR3 nucleotide sequence: TGTGCCAGCAGTTTCGGGACAGGGGAAGGATACGAGCAGTACTTC. It is translated as CASSFGTGEGYEQYF. The chain links TRBV27 to TRBJ2-7; 10 bases map to TRBD1. There are 15 residues in the CDR3. Germline CDR1 is MNHEY and CDR2 is SMNVEV (reference sequence). J was trimmed by 4 bases and V by 3 bases; bases with no gene match: 6.

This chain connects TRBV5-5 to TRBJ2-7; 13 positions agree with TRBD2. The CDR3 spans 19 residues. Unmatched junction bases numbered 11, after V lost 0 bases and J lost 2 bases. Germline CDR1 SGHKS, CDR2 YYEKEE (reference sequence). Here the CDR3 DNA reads TGTGCCAGCAGCTTGGGGCCGTCTGGACTAGCGGGGGAGACCTACGAGCAGTACTTC. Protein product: CASSLGPSGLAGETYEQYF.

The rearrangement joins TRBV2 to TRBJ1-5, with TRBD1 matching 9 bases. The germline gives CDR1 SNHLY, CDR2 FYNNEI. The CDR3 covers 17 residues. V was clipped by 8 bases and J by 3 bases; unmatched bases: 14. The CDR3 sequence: CASRRWLGTGNNQPQHF. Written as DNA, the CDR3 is TGTGCCAGCCGGAGGTGGTTGGGGACAGGGAACAATCAGCCCCAGCATTTT.

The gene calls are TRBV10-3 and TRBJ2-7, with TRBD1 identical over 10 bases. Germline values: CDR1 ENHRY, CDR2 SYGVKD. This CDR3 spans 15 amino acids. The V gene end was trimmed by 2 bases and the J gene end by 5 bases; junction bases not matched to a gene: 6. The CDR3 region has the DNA TGTGCCATCAGTGAGCCGGGACAGGGGCTCAACGAGCAGTACTTC. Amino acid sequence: CAISEPGQGLNEQYF.

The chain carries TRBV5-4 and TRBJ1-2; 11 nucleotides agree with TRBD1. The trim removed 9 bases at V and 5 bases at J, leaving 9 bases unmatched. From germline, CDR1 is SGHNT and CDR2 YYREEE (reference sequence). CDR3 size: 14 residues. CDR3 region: CATIGQGAGYGYTF. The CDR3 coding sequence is TGTGCCACCATCGGACAGGGGGCTGGGTATGGCTACACCTTC.

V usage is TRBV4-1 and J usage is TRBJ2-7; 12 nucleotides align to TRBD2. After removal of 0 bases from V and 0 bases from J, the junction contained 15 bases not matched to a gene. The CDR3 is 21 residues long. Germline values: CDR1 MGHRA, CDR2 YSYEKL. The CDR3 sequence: CASSQDAPLAGGLVGSYEQYF. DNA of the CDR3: TGCGCCAGCAGCCAAGACGCCCCACTAGCGGGGGGTCTTGTGGGCTCCTACGAGCAGTACTTC.

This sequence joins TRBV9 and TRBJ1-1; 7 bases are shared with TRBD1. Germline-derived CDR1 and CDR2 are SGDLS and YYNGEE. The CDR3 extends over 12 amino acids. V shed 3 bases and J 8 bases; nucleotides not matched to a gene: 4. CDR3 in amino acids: CASSAGGAEAFF. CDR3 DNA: TGTGCCAGCAGCGCAGGGGGAGCGGAAGCTTTCTTT.

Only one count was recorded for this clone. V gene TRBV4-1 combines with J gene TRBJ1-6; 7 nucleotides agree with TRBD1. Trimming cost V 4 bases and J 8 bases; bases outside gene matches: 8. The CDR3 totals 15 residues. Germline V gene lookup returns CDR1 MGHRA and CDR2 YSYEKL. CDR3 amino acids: CASSPEGQRDSPLHF. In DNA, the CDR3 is TGCGCCAGCAGCCCTGAGGGACAGCGGGATTCACCCCTCCACTTT.

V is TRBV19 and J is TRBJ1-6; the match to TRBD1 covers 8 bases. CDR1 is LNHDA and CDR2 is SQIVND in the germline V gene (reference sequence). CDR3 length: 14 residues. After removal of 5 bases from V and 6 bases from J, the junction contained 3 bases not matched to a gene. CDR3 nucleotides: TGTGCCAGTAGTGGACAGGGCCTTAATTCACCCCTCCACTTT. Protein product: CASSGQGLNSPLHF. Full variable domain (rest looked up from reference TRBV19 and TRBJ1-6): DGGITQSPKYLFRKEGQNVTLSCEQNLNHDAMYWYRQDPGQGLRLIYYSQIVNDFQKGDIAEGYSVSREKKESFPLTVTSAQKNPTAFYLCASSGQGLNSPLHFGNGTRLTVT.

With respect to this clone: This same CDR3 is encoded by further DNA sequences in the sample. CDR3 in DNA: TGTGCCAGCAGTTACTCGAGGGTCTACAATGAGCAGTTCTTC. It translates to CASSYSRVYNEQFF. The chain employs TRBV6-6 and TRBJ2-1; TRBD2 is a possible D gene (5 bases). CDR3 length: 14 amino acids. Trimming removed 0 bases at V and 3 bases at J, with 6 bases between. Germline V gene data show CDR1 as MNHNY and CDR2 as SVGAGI (reference sequence).

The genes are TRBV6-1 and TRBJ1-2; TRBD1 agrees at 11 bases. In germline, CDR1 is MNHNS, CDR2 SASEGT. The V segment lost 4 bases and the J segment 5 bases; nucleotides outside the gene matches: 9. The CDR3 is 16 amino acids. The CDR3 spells CASSAIGQGARYGYTF. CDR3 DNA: TGTGCCAGCAGTGCCATCGGACAGGGGGCGCGGTATGGCTACACCTTC.

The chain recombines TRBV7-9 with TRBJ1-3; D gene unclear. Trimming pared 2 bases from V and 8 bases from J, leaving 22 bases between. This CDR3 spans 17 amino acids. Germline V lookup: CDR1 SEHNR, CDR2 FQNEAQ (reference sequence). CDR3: CASSLPPPGNWKDTIYF. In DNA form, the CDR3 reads TGTGCCAGCAGCTTACCCCCGCCGGGGAACTGGAAGGACACCATATATTTT.

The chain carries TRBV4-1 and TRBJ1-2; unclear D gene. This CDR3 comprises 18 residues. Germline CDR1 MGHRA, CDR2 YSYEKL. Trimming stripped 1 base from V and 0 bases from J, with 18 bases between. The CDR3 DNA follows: TGCGCCAGCAGCCAAGGGGAGGCGTCCAGTAGAGCTAACTATGGCTACACCTTC. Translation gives CASSQGEASSRANYGYTF.

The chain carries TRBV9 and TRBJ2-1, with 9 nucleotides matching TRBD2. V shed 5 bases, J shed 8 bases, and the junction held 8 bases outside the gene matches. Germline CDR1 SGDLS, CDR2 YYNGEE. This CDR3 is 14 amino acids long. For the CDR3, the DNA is TGTGCCAGCAGGAGGGCGGGGGGGCCCCATGAGCAGTTCTTC. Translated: CASRRAGGPHEQFF.

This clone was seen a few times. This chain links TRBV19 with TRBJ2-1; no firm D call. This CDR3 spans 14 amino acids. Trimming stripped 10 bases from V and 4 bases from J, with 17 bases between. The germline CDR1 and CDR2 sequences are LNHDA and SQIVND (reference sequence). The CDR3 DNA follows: TGTGCCACCAGTCCCAGGCAGGTATACAATGAGCAGTTCTTC. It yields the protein CATSPRQVYNEQFF.

The CDR3, as DNA: TGTGCCAGCAGCGGCCAGGGACAGCTCAATCAGCCCCAGCATTTT. Residues: CASSGQGQLNQPQHF. The chain recombines TRBV7-8 with TRBJ1-5; the match to TRBD1 covers 7 bases. Germline V lookup: CDR1 SGHVS, CDR2 FQNEAQ. V gave up 5 bases and J gave up 3 bases; unmatched junction bases: 7. The CDR3 consists of 15 residues.

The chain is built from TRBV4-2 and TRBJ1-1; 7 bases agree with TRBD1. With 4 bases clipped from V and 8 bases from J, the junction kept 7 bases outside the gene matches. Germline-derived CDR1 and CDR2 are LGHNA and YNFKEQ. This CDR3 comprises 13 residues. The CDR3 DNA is TGTGCCAGCAGCCTCCGGGACAGTCGGGAAGCTTTCTTT. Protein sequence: CASSLRDSREAFF.

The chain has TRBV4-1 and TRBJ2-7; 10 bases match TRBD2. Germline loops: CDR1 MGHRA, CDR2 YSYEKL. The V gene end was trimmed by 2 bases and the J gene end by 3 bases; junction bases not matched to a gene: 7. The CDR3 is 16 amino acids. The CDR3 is CASSQFYTSGDYEQYF. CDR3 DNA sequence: TGCGCCAGCAGCCAATTCTATACTAGCGGGGACTACGAGCAGTACTTC.

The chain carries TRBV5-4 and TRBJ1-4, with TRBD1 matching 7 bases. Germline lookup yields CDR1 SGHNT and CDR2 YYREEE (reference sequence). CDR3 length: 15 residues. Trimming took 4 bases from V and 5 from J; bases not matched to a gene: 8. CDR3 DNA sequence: TGTGCCAGCAGCGAACGGGACAGATGGAATGAAAAACTGTTTTTT. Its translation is CASSERDRWNEKLFF. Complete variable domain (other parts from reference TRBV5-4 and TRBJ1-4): ETGVTQSPTHLIKTRGQQVTLRCSSQSGHNTVSWYQQALGQGPQFIFQYYREEENGRGNFPPRFSGLQFPNYSSELNVNALELDDSALYLCASSERDRWNEKLFFGSGTQLSVL.